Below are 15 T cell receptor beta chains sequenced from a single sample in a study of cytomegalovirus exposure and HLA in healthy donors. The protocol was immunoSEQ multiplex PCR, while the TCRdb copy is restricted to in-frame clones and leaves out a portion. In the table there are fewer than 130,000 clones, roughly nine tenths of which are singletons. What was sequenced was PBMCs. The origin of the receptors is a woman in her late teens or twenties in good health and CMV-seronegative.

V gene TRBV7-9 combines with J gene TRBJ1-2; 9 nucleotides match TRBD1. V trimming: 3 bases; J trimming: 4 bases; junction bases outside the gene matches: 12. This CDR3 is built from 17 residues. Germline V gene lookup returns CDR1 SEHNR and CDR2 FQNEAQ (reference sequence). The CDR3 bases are TGTGCCAGCAGCTTTTCGGACAGGGGAGTGAGATTCTATGGCTACACCTTC. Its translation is CASSFSDRGVRFYGYTF.

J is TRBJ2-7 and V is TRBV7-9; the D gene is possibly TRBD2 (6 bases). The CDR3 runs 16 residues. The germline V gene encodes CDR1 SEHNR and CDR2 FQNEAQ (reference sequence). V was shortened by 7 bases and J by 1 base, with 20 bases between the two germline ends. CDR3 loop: CASTAFSLEGSYEQYF. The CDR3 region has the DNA TGTGCCAGCACCGCCTTCTCACTGGAGGGGTCCTACGAGCAGTACTTC.

CDR3 in amino acids: CASSFYPRDRTYGYTF. The CDR3 region has the DNA TGTGCCAGCAGCTTTTACCCTCGGGACAGGACCTATGGCTACACCTTC. This sequence joins TRBV7-9 and TRBJ1-2, with TRBD1 identical over 8 bases. Germline V gives CDR1 SEHNR, CDR2 FQNEAQ (reference sequence). CDR3 length: 16 amino acids. The ends lost 3 bases at V and 4 bases at J; junction bases unmatched: 10.

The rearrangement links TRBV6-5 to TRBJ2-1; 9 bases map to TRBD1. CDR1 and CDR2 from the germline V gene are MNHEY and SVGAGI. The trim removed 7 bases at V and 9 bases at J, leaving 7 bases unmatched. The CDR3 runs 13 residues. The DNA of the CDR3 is TGTGCCAGCAACTGGGACAGGGTGGGTGAGCAGTTCTTC. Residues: CASNWDRVGEQFF.

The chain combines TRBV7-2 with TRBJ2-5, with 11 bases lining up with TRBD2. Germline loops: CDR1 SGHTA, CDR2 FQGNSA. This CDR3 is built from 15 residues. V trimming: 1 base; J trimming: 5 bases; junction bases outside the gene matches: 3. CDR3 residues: CASSLEPSGGETQYF. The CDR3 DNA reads TGTGCCAGCAGCTTAGAGCCTAGCGGGGGGGAGACCCAGTACTTC.

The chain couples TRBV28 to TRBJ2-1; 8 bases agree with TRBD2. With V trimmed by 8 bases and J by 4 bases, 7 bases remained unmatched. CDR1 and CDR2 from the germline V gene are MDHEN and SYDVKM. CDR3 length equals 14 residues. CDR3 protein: CASYLAGPYNEQFF. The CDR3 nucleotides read TGTGCCAGCTACTTAGCGGGACCTTACAATGAGCAGTTCTTC.

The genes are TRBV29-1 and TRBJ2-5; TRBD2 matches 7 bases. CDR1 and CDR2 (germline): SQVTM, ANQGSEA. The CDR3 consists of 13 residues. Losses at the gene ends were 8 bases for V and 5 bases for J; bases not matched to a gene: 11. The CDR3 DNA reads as TGCAGCTCTGGGGGGAGGGTGAGGGAGACCCAGTACTTC. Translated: CSSGGRVRETQYF.

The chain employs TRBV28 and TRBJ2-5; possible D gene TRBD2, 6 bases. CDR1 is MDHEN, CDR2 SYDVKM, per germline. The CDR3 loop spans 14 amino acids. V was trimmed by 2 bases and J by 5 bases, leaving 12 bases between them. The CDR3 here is CASSLLTGEETQYF. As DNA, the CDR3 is TGTGCCAGCAGTTTACTGACGGGGGAGGAGACCCAGTACTTC.

CDR3 residues: CASSQGQQETQYF. For the CDR3, the DNA is TGTGCCAGCAGCCAAGGTCAACAAGAGACCCAGTACTTC. The genes are TRBV14 and TRBJ2-5; D call uncertain. V gave up 1 base and J gave up 2 bases, with 5 bases separating them. The CDR3 has 13 amino acids. The germline V gene has CDR1 SGHDN and CDR2 FVKESK.

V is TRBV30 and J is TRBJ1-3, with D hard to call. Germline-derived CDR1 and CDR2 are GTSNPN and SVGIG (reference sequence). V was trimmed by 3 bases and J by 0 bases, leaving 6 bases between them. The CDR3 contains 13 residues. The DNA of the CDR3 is TGTGCCTGGAGCTCCCTCTCTGGAAACACCATATATTTT. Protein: CAWSSLSGNTIYF.

CDR3 DNA sequence: TGCGCCAGCAGGCCCAGCGGGAGTACTAACACCGGGGAGCTGTTTTTT. As protein: CASRPSGSTNTGELFF. This chain connects TRBV5-1 to TRBJ2-2; TRBD2 aligns across 8 bases. The CDR3 consists of 16 residues. After removal of 5 bases from V and 2 bases from J, the junction contained 8 bases not matched to a gene. The V gene's germline CDR1 is SGHRS and CDR2 YFSETQ. Full variable domain (rest looked up from reference TRBV5-1 and TRBJ2-2): KAGVTQTPRYLIKTRGQQVTLSCSPISGHRSVSWYQQTPGQGLQFLFEYFSETQRNKGNFPGRFSGRQFSNSRSEMNVSTLELGDSALYLCASRPSGSTNTGELFFGEGSRLTVL.

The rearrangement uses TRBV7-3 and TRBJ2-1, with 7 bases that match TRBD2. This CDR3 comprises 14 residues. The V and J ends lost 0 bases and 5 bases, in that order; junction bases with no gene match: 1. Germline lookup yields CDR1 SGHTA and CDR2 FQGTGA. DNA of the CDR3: TGTGCCAGCAGCTTAACAAGCGGGGACAATGAGCAGTTCTTC. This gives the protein CASSLTSGDNEQFF.

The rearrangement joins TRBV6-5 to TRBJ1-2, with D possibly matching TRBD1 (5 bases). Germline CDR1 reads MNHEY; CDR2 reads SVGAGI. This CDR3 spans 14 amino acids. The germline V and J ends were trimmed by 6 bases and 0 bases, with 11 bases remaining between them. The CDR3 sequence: CASSPGYSNYGYTF. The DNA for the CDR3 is TGTGCCAGCAGCCCAGGGTATTCTAACTATGGCTACACCTTC.

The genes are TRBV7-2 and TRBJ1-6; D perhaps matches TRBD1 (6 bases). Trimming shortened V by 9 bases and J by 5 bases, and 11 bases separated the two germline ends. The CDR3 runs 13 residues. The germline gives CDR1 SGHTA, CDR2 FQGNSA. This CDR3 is CASSTGNNSPLHF. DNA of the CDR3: TGTGCCAGTTCGACAGGAAATAATTCACCCCTCCACTTT.

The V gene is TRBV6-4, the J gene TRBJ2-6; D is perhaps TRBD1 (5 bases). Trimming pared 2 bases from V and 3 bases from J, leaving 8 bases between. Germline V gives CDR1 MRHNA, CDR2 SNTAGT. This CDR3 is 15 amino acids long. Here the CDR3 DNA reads TGTGCCAGCAGTGACGAAGGGGTTGGGGCCAACGTCCTGACTTTC. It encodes CASSDEGVGANVLTF.